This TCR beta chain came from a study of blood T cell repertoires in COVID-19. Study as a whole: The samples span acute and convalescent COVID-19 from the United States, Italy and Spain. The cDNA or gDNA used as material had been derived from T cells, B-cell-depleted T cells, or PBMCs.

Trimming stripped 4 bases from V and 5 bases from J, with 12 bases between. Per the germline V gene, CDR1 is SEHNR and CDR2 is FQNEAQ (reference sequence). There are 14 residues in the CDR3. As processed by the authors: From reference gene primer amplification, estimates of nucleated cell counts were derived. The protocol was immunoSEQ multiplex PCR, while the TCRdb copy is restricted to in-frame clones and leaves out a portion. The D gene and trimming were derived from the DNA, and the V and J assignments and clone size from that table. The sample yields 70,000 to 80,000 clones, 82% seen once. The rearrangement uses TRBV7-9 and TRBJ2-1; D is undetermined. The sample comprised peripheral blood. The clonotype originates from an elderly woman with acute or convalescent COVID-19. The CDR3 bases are TGTGCCAGCAGCTACGGCGGCGCCGACAATGAGCAGTTCTTC. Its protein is CASSYGGADNEQFF.